Listed here is a single T cell receptor (beta chain). Its target antigen remains unknown. No qualities accompany the bases; no much larger clone lies one base away. TCRbeta CDR3 regions were amplified from genomic DNA using the immunoSEQ Assay, a bias-controlled multiplex PCR. In the paper's pipeline: The number of nucleated cells in each sample was estimated by amplification of reference gene primers within the assay. Sequence reads were collapsed and filtered to measure the absolute abundance of every unique TCRbeta CDR3 rearrangement. For each sample, productive Simpson clonality was calculated as the square root of Simpson's diversity index over productive rearrangements. In its TCRdb copy, this immuneACCESS table keeps in-frame sequences only and misses some clones. Where compared with another copy, unresolved V genes explain less than half of these, and the others have no known cause. The V and J calls and clone size are taken from that table; D and trimming were inferred from the DNA. This sample comprises about 87,000 clones, approximately 71% of them detected only once. Together, the top ten hold about 4% of the sample.

Whole blood was collected in K2EDTA tubes by collaborating institutions according to the institutions' own protocols. Collaborator samples were shipped for TCRbeta analysis as frozen whole blood, isolated PBMCs, or DNA extracted from either sample type. This entry comes from a study of blood T cell repertoires in COVID-19 (TCRdb year 2020). Context from the whole study: Collaborator samples came from the United States, Italy and Spain and covered acute and convalescent phases of COVID-19. The prospective study material was composed of cDNA or gDNA derived from T cells, B-cell-depleted T cells, or PBMCs. Deeply sampled blood TCRbeta repertoires from subjects exposed to, actively infected with, or recovered from COVID-19 were included in the dataset. A freely available public database, intended as a resource for researchers studying the immune response to SARS-CoV-2, is where the repertoires were released. The samples were drawn from two sources: the first 160 participants of the ongoing ImmuneRACE study, and over 1,000 subjects contributed by 6 global collaborators. A de-identified subject ID, COVID-19 status, age in years and sex were almost always included in the sample metadata. Where HLA class I and class II types were available, the types were taken from metadata supplied by the sample provider, not from assay-based typing. General findings and caveats noted by the study authors: The amount of clinical and demographic metadata varied by source and participant and was provided uncurated.

V and J are truncated by 5 bases and 11 bases respectively, leaving an intervening sequence of 18 bases. CDR1 and CDR2 (SGHNT, YENEEA) derive from the germline V gene. The CDR3 starts with the cysteine, ends with the phenylalanine, and has 13 residues. The DNA shown is the 39-base CDR3, in frame from base 1. The sequence joins TRBV11-3 to TRBJ1-1, with TRBD1 perhaps the D gene, on 5 matching bases. The sequencing input was peripheral blood. This receptor was taken from a woman aged 50 to 60 with acute or convalescent COVID-19. The CDR3 amino acid sequence is: CASSPDQGEAAFF. The nucleotide sequence is TGTGCCAGCAGCCCAGACCAAGGGGAGGCTGCTTTCTTT.